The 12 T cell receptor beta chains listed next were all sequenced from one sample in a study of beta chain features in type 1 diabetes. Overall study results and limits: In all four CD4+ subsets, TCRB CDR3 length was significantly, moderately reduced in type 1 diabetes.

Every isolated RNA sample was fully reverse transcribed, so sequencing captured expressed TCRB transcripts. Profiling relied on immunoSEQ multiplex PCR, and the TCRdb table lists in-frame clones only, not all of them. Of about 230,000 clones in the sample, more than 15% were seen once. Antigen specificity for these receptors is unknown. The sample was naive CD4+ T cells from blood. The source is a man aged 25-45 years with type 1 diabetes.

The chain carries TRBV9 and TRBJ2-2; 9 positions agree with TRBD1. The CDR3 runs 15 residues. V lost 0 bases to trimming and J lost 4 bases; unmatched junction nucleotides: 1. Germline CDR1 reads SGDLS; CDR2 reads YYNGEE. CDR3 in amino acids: CASSVDRGLTGELFF. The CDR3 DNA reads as TGTGCCAGCAGCGTAGACAGGGGGCTCACCGGGGAGCTGTTTTTT. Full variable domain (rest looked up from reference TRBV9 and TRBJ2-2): DSGVTQTPKHLITATGQRVTLRCSPRSGDLSVYWYQQSLDQGLQFLIQYYNGEERAKGNILERFSAQQFPDLHSELNLSSLELGDSALYFCASSVDRGLTGELFFGEGSRLTVL.

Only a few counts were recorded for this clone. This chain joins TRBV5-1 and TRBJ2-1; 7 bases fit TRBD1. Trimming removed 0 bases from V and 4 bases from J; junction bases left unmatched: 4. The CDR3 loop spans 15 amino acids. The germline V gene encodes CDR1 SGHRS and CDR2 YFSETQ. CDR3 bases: TGCGCCAGCAGCTTGGGGACAGGCGGTTACAATGAGCAGTTCTTC. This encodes CASSLGTGGYNEQFF. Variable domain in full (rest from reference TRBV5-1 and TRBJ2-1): KAGVTQTPRYLIKTRGQQVTLSCSPISGHRSVSWYQQTPGQGLQFLFEYFSETQRNKGNFPGRFSGRQFSNSRSEMNVSTLELGDSALYLCASSLGTGGYNEQFFGPGTRLTVL.

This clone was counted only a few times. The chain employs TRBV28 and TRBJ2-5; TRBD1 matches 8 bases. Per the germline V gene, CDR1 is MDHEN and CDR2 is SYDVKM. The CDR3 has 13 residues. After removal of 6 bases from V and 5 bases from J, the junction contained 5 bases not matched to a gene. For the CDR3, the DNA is TGTGCCAGCAGAGGACAGGGACGGGAGACCCAGTACTTC. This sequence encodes CASRGQGRETQYF.

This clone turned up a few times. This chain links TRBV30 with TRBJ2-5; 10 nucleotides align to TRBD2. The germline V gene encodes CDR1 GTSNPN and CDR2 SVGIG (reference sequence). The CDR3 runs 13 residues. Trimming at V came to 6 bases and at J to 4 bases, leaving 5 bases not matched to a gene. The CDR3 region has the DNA TGTGCCTGCACTAGCGGGATCGGAGAGACCCAGTACTTC. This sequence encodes CACTSGIGETQYF.

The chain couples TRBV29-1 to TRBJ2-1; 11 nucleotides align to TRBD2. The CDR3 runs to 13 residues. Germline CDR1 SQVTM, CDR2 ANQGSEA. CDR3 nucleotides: TGCACCGCCGGGACTAGCGGTATCAATGAGCAGTTCTTC. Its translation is CTAGTSGINEQFF.

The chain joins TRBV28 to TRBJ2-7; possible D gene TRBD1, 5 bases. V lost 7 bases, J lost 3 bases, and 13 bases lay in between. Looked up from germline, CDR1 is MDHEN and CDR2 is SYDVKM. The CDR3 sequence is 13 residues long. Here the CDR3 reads CASTGQVYYEQYF. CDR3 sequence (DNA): TGTGCCAGCACAGGGCAGGTCTACTACGAGCAGTACTTC.

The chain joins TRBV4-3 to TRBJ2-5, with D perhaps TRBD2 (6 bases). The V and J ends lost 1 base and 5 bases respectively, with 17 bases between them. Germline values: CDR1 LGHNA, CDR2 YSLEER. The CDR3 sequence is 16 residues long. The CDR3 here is CASSQGEVERVETQYF. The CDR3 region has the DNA TGCGCCAGCAGCCAAGGGGAAGTCGAGCGGGTGGAGACCCAGTACTTC.

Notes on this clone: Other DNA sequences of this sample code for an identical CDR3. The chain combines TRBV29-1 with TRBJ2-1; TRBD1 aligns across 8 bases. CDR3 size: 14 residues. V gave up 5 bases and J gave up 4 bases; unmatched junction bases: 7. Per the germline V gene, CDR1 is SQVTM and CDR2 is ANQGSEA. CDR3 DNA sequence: TGCAGCGTTCAAAGGGACAGGACTTACAATGAGCAGTTCTTC. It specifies CSVQRDRTYNEQFF.

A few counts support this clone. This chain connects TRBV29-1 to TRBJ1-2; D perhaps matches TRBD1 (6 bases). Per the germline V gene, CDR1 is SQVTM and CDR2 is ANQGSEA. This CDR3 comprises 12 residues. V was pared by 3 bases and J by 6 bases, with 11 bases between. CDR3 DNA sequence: TGCAGCGTTGACAGGGGACGAAATGGCTACACCTTC. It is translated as CSVDRGRNGYTF. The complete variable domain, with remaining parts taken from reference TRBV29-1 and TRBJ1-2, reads SAVISQKPSRDICQRGTSLTIQCQVDSQVTMMFWYRQQPGQSLTLIATANQGSEATYESGFVIDKFPISRPNLTFSTLTVSNMSPEDSSIYLCSVDRGRNGYTFGSGTRLTVV.

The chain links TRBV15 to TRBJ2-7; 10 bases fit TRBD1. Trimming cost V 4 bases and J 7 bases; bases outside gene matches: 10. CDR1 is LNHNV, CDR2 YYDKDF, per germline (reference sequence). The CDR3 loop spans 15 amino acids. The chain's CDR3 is CATSKGGQGVKEQYF. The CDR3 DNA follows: TGTGCCACCAGCAAAGGCGGACAGGGGGTAAAGGAGCAGTACTTC.

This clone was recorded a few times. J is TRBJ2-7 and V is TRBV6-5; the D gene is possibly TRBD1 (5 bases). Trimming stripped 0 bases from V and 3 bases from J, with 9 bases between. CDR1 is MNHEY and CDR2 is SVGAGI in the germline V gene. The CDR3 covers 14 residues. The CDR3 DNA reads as TGTGCCAGCAGTTACTCAGGGGATCGCTACGAGCAGTACTTC. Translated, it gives CASSYSGDRYEQYF.

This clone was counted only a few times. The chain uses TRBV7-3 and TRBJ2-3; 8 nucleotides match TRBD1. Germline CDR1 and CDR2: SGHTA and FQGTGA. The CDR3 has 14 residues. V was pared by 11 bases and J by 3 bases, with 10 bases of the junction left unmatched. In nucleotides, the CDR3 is TGTGCCTCCCAGGGGGCAGGGTGGACAGATACGCAGTATTTT. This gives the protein CASQGAGWTDTQYF.